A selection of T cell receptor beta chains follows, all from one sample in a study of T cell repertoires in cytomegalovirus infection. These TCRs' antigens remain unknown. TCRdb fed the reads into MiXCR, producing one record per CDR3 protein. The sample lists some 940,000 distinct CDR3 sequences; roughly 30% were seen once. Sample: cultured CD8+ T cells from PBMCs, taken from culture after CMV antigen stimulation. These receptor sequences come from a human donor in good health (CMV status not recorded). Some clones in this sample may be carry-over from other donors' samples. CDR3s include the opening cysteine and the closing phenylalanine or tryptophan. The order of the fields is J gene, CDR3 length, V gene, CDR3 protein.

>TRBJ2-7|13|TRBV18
CASSPRLDYEQYF
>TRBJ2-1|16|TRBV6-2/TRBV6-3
CASSYSGLGPQNEQFF
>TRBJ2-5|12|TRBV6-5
CVSRGFKETQYF
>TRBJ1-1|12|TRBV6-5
CASSYSTGEAFF
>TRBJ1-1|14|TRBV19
CASSNMGLGTEAFF
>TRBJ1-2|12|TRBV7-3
CASSLSPPDPTF
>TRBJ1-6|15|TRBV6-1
CASSYYRGLSSPLHF
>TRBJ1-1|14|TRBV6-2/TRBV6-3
CASSSMTGSAEAFF
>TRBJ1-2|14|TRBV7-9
CASSFQSGNYGYTF
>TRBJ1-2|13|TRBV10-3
CAISESTGGGYTF
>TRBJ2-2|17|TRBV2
CATGGQGRTLGAGELFF
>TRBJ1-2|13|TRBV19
CASSHGTAYGYTF
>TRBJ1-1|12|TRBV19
CASSITGIEAFF
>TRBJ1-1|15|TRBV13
CASSPNPTENTEAFF
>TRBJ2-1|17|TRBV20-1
CSASLLGGGASYNEQFF
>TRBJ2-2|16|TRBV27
CASSTTDRIYTGELFF
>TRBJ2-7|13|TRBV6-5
CASSYEGGYEQYF
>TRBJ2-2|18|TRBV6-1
CASSEEVAGGPNTGELFF
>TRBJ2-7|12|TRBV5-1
CASLGQGYEQYF
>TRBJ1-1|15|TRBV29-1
CSVGRYRGENTEAFF
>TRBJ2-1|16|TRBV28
CASSPLLRTPYNEQFF
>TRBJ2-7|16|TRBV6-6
CASSDWRRQGTYEQYF
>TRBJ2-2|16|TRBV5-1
CASSLEAGSLSGELFF
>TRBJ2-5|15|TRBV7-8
CASSQVRTGQETQYF
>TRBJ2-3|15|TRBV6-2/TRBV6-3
CASSWTGAPTDTQYF
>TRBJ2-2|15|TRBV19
CASSMGQANTGELFF
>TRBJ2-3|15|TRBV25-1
CASRTSGGSTDTQYF
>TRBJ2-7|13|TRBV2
CASSEALRDEQYF
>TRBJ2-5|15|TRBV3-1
CASSQKGYIQETQYF
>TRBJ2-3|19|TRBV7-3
CASSLTFLRSHQGTDTQYF
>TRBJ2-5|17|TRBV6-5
CASSYADRARHQETQYF
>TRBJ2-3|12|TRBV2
CASSRRTDTQYF
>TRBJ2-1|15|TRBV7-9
CASTYQGSSYNEQFF
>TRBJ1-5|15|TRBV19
CASSTLDRGNQPQHF
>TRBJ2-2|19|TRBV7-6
CASSAAPGTPKVNTGELFF
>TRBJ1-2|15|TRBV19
CASSADRSDDFGYTF
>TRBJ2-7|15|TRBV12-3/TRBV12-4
CASSLMGFTNYEQYF
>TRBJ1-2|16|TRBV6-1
CASSELPFRDEDGYTF
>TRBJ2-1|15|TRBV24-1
CATSEGQSWYNEQFF
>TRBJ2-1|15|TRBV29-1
CSVEPLGGKYNEQFF
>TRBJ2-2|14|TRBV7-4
CASSLVLGTGELFF
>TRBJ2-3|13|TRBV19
CASSWDNTDTQYF
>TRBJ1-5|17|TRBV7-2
CASNLGGQGYSNQPQHF
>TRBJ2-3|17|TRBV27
CASSLPQTSGTTDTQYF
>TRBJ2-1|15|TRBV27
CASSLTSTIYNEQFF
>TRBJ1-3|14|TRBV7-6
CASIGTGDGNTIYF
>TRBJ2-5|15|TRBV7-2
CASSWGDLWGETQYF
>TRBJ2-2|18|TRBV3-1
CASSQMALTDTNTGELFF
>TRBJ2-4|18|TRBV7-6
CASSLLGPGLAGENIQYF
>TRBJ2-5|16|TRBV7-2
CASSLVPAGGRETQYF
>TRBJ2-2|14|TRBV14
CANSQDLEGPLFPF
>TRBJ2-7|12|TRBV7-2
CATPNAIGEQYF
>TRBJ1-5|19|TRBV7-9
CASSLIPDRGPYSNQPQHF
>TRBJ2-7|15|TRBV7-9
CASSSTGGKGYEQYF
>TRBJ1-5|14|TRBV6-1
CASSEGWGFQPQHF
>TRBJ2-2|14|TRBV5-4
CASISPGETGELFF
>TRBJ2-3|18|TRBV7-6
CASSLYPTSGELTDTQYF